The clone carrying this T cell receptor beta chain was found once. The V end was cut by 2 bases, the J end by 1 base, with 11 bases between. The CDR3 runs to 15 residues. Germline CDR1 and CDR2: LGHDT and YNNKEL (reference sequence). This specimen comes from a study of blood T cell repertoires in COVID-19. Across the study: COVID-19 samples, acute and convalescent, were from the United States, Italy and Spain.

Profiled with immunoSEQ multiplex PCR; TCRdb holds only in-frame clones, not every one. The sample has under 400,000 clones, roughly 88% seen once. Specimen: peripheral blood. The chain uses TRBV3-1 (or the pseudogene TRBV3-2) and TRBJ1-1; D call uncertain. The receptor comes from a woman aged 30 to 39 with COVID-19, enrolled during active disease. The CDR3, as DNA: TGTGCCAGCAGCCAATTGACACAAAAGAACACTGAAGCTTTCTTT. This encodes CASSQLTQKNTEAFF.